Presented here are 24 T cell receptor beta chains from one specimen sequenced in a study of T cell repertoires in cytomegalovirus infection. These receptors' antigens are unknown. One entry per CDR3 protein results from TCRdb running MiXCR on the reads. Of tens of thousands of distinct CDR3 sequences in the sample, approximately 20% were seen once. The starting material was CD8+ T cells from cultured PBMCs, obtained from culture after CMV antigen stimulation. The source of these receptors is a human donor in good health (CMV status not recorded). Some clones in this sample may be carry-over from other donors' samples.

This clonotype was observed a handful of times. This may be a read error: a much more frequent sequence differs by one nucleotide. The CDR3 reads CASSPTSLSGGSYEQYF. CDR3 bases: TGTGCCAGCAGCCCCACCTCGCTTAGCGGGGGGTCCTACGAGCAGTACTTC. The chain carries TRBV7-2 and TRBJ2-7, with 10 bases identical to TRBD2. CDR3 length: 17 amino acids. The J segment lost 1 base and the V segment lost 5 bases, leaving 11 bases of the junction unmatched. The germline gives CDR1 SGHTA, CDR2 FQGNSA.

This clonotype was detected only a few times. The chain carries TRBV4-1 and TRBJ1-2; TRBD1 matches 11 bases. CDR1 is MGHRA, CDR2 YSYEKL, per germline. The CDR3 runs 15 residues. V lost 3 bases, J lost 8 bases, and 8 bases stayed unmatched. CDR3 sequence (DNA): TGCGCCAGCAGCCAGGGGACAGGGGGATTCTACGGCTACACCTTC. This codes for CASSQGTGGFYGYTF.

CDR3 DNA sequence: TGCGCCAGCAGCCACCTGGGACAGGGGGACCTCTATGGCTACACCTTC. Protein product: CASSHLGQGDLYGYTF. The chain links TRBV4-3 to TRBJ1-2; 11 bases are a match to TRBD1. CDR1 is LGHNA, CDR2 YSLEER, per germline. This CDR3 contains 16 residues. The V gene end was trimmed by 3 bases and the J gene end by 4 bases; junction bases not matched to a gene: 7.

V is TRBV6-1 and J is TRBJ2-6; 9 bases map to TRBD1. V lost 6 bases to trimming and J lost 0 bases; unmatched junction nucleotides: 6. The germline V gene encodes CDR1 MNHNS and CDR2 SASEGT. CDR3 size: 17 residues. The CDR3 region is CASRTRDRASGANVLTF. DNA for the CDR3: TGTGCCAGCAGGACCCGGGACAGGGCCTCTGGGGCCAACGTCCTGACTTTC.

This clonotype turned up a few times. The chain uses TRBV28 and TRBJ1-5, with 7 bases matching TRBD1. In germline, CDR1 is MDHEN, CDR2 SYDVKM. The CDR3 has 14 amino acids. The V gene end was trimmed by 7 bases and the J gene end by 6 bases; junction bases not matched to a gene: 9. Written as DNA, the CDR3 is TGTGCCAGCAATAAGGACAGGAGACTTCAGCCCCAGCATTTT. Protein product: CASNKDRRLQPQHF.

This clonotype was observed a few times. The chain is built from TRBV4-1 and TRBJ1-5; D is undetermined. Germline CDR1 and CDR2: MGHRA and YSYEKL. This CDR3 comprises 13 residues. V lost 9 bases, J lost 0 bases, and 9 bases lay in between. The CDR3 here is CASSADSNQPQHF. The CDR3 DNA sequence: TGCGCCAGTTCAGCAGATAGCAATCAGCCCCAGCATTTT.

At least ten counts were recorded for this clonotype. The chain is built from TRBV27 and TRBJ1-1; D remains unclear. Trimming removed 10 bases at V and 0 bases at J, with 9 bases between. From germline, CDR1 is MNHEY and CDR2 SMNVEV (reference sequence). CDR3 size: 12 residues. The CDR3 nucleotides read TGTGCCACCCGATCACTGAACACTGAAGCTTTCTTT. Protein: CATRSLNTEAFF.

There are a few counts of this clonotype. The chain links TRBV6-6 to TRBJ2-3; D uncertain. V was trimmed by 6 bases and J by 6 bases, leaving 16 bases between them. Germline values: CDR1 MNHNY, CDR2 SVGAGI (reference sequence). This CDR3 is built from 14 residues. In DNA, the CDR3 is TGTGCCAGCAGGGTATACTCGAAGAGGGATACGCAGTATTTT. It yields the protein CASRVYSKRDTQYF.

This clonotype was seen a few times. V is TRBV6-1 and J is TRBJ2-6; 7 bases are shared with TRBD1. The CDR3 spans 17 residues. V trimming: 6 bases; J trimming: 0 bases; junction bases outside the gene matches: 8. Germline CDR1 and CDR2: MNHNS and SASEGT. DNA of the CDR3: TGTGCCAGCAGAGCCGGGACAGCTAACTCTGGGGCCAACGTCCTGACTTTC. Its translation: CASRAGTANSGANVLTF.

This clonotype was seen a few times. J is TRBJ2-7 and V is TRBV11-2; maybe TRBD1 (6 bases). Germline V lookup: CDR1 SGHAT, CDR2 FQNNGV. The CDR3 loop spans 17 amino acids. V lost 3 bases, J lost 1 base, and 19 bases lay in between. CDR3 sequence reads: CASSLGLGALMSYEQYF. The CDR3 nucleotides read TGTGCCAGCAGCTTGGGGTTGGGGGCCCTAATGTCCTACGAGCAGTACTTC.

The CDR3 here is CASSLSRSGNEQFF. The CDR3 bases are TGTGCCAGTAGTTTGTCTAGGAGTGGCAATGAGCAGTTCTTC. This chain links TRBV19 with TRBJ2-1; D uncertain. The germline CDR1 and CDR2 sequences are LNHDA and SQIVND (reference sequence). V was shortened by 5 bases and J by 6 bases, with 14 bases between the two germline ends. The CDR3 is 14 residues long. Variable domain in full (rest from reference TRBV19 and TRBJ2-1): DGGITQSPKYLFRKEGQNVTLSCEQNLNHDAMYWYRQDPGQGLRLIYYSQIVNDFQKGDIAEGYSVSREKKESFPLTVTSAQKNPTAFYLCASSLSRSGNEQFFGPGTRLTVL.

The gene calls are TRBV16 and TRBJ2-5, with D perhaps TRBD2 (6 bases). This CDR3 comprises 15 residues. Deletions cut 2 bases from V and 5 bases from J, with 15 bases between. Germline assignment: CDR1 KGHSY and CDR2 FQNENV. The CDR3 bases are TGTGCCAGCAGCCAAACGGCGGGAAGTAGTGAGACCCAGTACTTC. This codes for CASSQTAGSSETQYF. Complete variable domain (other parts from reference TRBV16 and TRBJ2-5): GEEVAQTPKHLVRGEGQKAKLYCAPIKGHSYVFWYQQVLKNEFKFLISFQNENVFDETGMPKERFSAKCLPNSPCSLEIQATKLEDSAVYFCASSQTAGSSETQYFGPGTRLLVL.

This chain uses TRBV7-9 with TRBJ2-2; TRBD1 agrees at 10 bases. CDR3 length: 17 residues. CDR1 and CDR2 (germline): SEHNR, FQNEAQ (reference sequence). Trimming cost V 5 bases and J 2 bases; bases outside gene matches: 8. CDR3 bases: TGTGCCAGCAGCGACCGGGACAGGGGAGGAAACACCGGGGAGCTGTTTTTT. Amino acids: CASSDRDRGGNTGELFF.

This clonotype occurred a few times. This chain connects TRBV7-9 to TRBJ1-3; D ambiguous. Germline V gene sequence: CDR1 SEHNR, CDR2 FQNEAQ (reference sequence). The CDR3 has 15 amino acids. Trimming removed 7 bases at V and 0 bases at J, with 13 bases between. Written as DNA, the CDR3 is TGTGCCAGCAACCAGACACGGAGCTCTGGAAACACCATATATTTT. Amino acid sequence: CASNQTRSSGNTIYF.

This clonotype was observed a few times. This chain links TRBV12-5 with TRBJ2-1; D is perhaps TRBD2 (6 bases). V dropped 8 bases and J dropped 3 bases, with 17 bases sitting between them. Germline V CDR1 and CDR2: LGHNT, FRNRAP. This CDR3 contains 15 residues. CDR3 region: CASCEGPSDYNEQFF. CDR3 DNA: TGTGCTAGTTGTGAGGGGCCTAGCGACTACAATGAGCAGTTCTTC.

The chain carries TRBV4-1 and TRBJ1-4; D perhaps matches TRBD1 (5 bases). Per germline, CDR1 MGHRA and CDR2 YSYEKL. The V end was cut by 0 bases, the J end by 4 bases, with 15 bases between. The CDR3 contains 17 residues. In DNA form, the CDR3 reads TGCGCCAGCAGCCAAGATGACAGCACTACTCTTAATGAAAAACTGTTTTTT. The encoded protein is CASSQDDSTTLNEKLFF.

The CDR3 reads CASSVGYNEQFF. Here the CDR3 DNA reads TGTGCCAGCAGCGTTGGGTACAATGAGCAGTTCTTC. The chain couples TRBV9 to TRBJ2-1; D gene uncertain. The V end was cut by 2 bases, the J end by 4 bases, with 4 bases between. CDR1 and CDR2 (germline): SGDLS, YYNGEE. CDR3 size: 12 residues. Full variable domain (outside the CDR3, taken from reference TRBV9 and TRBJ2-1): DSGVTQTPKHLITATGQRVTLRCSPRSGDLSVYWYQQSLDQGLQFLIQYYNGEERAKGNILERFSAQQFPDLHSELNLSSLELGDSALYFCASSVGYNEQFFGPGTRLTVL.

The CDR3 here is CASSQSSRGSYEQYF. The CDR3 DNA follows: TGCGCCAGCAGCCAGAGTTCCAGGGGGAGCTACGAGCAGTACTTC. V and J are TRBV4-3 and TRBJ2-7; 7 nucleotides agree with TRBD1. The V gene's germline CDR1 is LGHNA and CDR2 YSLEER. The CDR3 has 15 amino acids. Trimming took 3 bases from V and 3 from J; bases not matched to a gene: 8.

This clonotype was seen a few times. V is TRBV27 and J is TRBJ2-7, with D uncertain. CDR3 size: 15 residues. Germline V lookup: CDR1 MNHEY, CDR2 SMNVEV (reference sequence). With 5 bases removed from V and 1 base from J, the gap between germline ends came to 15 bases. CDR3 DNA sequence: TGTGCCAGCAGTCTCGCCCGGACCGCTTCCTACGAGCAGTACTTC. Its translation: CASSLARTASYEQYF.

This clonotype rates as hyperexpanded. CDR3 residues: CASSAVTWEPQHF. The CDR3 DNA follows: TGTGCCAGCAGTGCCGTGACCTGGGAGCCCCAGCATTTT. V gene TRBV6-6 combines with J gene TRBJ1-5; D unresolved. V was pared by 5 bases and J by 8 bases, with 13 bases between. Germline assignment: CDR1 MNHNY and CDR2 SVGAGI (reference sequence). The CDR3 has 13 residues.

This clonotype was observed a few times. V gene TRBV7-2 combines with J gene TRBJ1-3, with unresolved D. The CDR3 totals 17 residues. Trimming cost V 2 bases and J 8 bases, with 22 bases left between them. Germline CDR1 reads SGHTA; CDR2 reads FQGNSA. CDR3 region: CASSLTGSGRLLDTIYF. CDR3 nucleotide sequence: TGTGCCAGCAGCTTAACCGGAAGTGGACGTCTTTTAGACACCATATATTTT.

The rearrangement joins TRBV28 to TRBJ2-7; D may be TRBD1 (5 bases). CDR1 is MDHEN, CDR2 SYDVKM, per germline. This CDR3 region has 13 residues. The ends were cut back, 6 bases at V and 5 bases at J, with 14 bases in the middle. CDR3 nucleotides: TGTGCCAGCAGCCCGGACACGAAGGACGAGCAGTACTTC. Translated, it gives CASSPDTKDEQYF. Full variable domain (outside the CDR3, taken from reference TRBV28 and TRBJ2-7): DVKVTQSSRYLVKRTGEKVFLECVQDMDHENMFWYRQDPGLGLRLIYFSYDVKMKEKGDIPEGYSVSREKKERFSLILESASTNQTSMYLCASSPDTKDEQYFGPGTRLTVT.

The rearrangement joins TRBV27 to TRBJ2-7, with D unclear. The V gene's germline CDR1 is MNHEY and CDR2 SMNVEV (reference sequence). The CDR3 has 14 amino acids. Trimming shortened V by 0 bases and J by 2 bases, and 8 bases separated the two germline ends. The CDR3 coding sequence is TGTGCCAGCAGTTTATCAGGGCCTACCTACGAGCAGTACTTC. This encodes CASSLSGPTYEQYF.

This clonotype was observed a few times. V and J are TRBV7-9 and TRBJ1-1; 10 positions match TRBD1. The CDR3 is 15 residues long. J lost 5 bases, V lost 4 bases, and 7 bases had no gene match. Per germline, CDR1 SEHNR and CDR2 FQNEAQ (reference sequence). This chain's CDR3 is CASSSPGQGKTEAFF. The CDR3 DNA is TGTGCCAGCAGCTCCCCGGGACAGGGGAAAACTGAAGCTTTCTTT.